This TCR beta chain originates from a study of OX40 agonist ivuxolimab in advanced cancers. Study information: Patients received ivuxolimab, an intravenous treatment, every 2 weeks at 0.01 to 10 mg/kg.

Clones were read by immunoSEQ multiplex PCR, and TCRdb kept only the in-frame ones, dropping some. The sample consists of almost 70,000 clones, approximately 90% of them appearing once. This CDR3 has 16 amino acids. With 0 bases removed from V and 4 bases from J, the gap between germline ends came to 13 bases. Looked up from germline, CDR1 is PRHDT and CDR2 is FYEKMQ (reference sequence). The sequence derives from an adult with an advanced solid tumor such as melanoma, head and neck, liver or kidney cancer. The specimen was CD4+ or CD8+ T cells sorted from blood, collected in a trial of the OX40 agonist ivuxolimab. V and J are TRBV13 and TRBJ1-3; D unclear. CDR3 DNA: TGTGCCAGCAGCTTAGGAGCCAAGCAAGCCGGAAACACCATATATTTT. Translating gives CASSLGAKQAGNTIYF.